This is a list of T cell receptor beta chains from one sample in a study of CD8 T cells in ankylosing spondylitis. One entry per CDR3 protein results from TCRdb running MiXCR on the 5' RACE reads. The data contain 30,000 to 45,000 distinct CDR3 sequences, 8% to 13% of them singletons. What was sequenced was synovial fluid, either unsorted or a sorted T cell fraction (not recorded which). These receptors were obtained from a male donor with ankylosing spondylitis. Each CDR3 is given without its conserved first and last residue. Each record gives: J gene, V gene, CDR3 protein.

J gene: TRBJ2-3
V gene: TRBV5-1
CDR3 protein: ASRLGGSTDTQY

J gene: TRBJ2-3
V gene: TRBV4-1
CDR3 protein: ASSRRQGESDTQY

J gene: TRBJ2-1
V gene: TRBV24-1
CDR3 protein: ATSVGGARLAGQDEQF

J gene: TRBJ2-1
V gene: TRBV3-1
CDR3 protein: ASSQDTGTYNEQF

J gene: TRBJ1-3
V gene: TRBV28
CDR3 protein: ASSLRGLAYISGNTIY

J gene: TRBJ1-1
V gene: TRBV5-1
CDR3 protein: ASSLDGRGLSEAF

J gene: TRBJ1-5
V gene: TRBV24-1
CDR3 protein: ATSGGGGSNQPQH

J gene: TRBJ2-7
V gene: TRBV4-1
CDR3 protein: ASSQAGVGPSGSYEQY

J gene: TRBJ1-5
V gene: TRBV28
CDR3 protein: ASSDRQGLFHSNQPQH

J gene: TRBJ1-5
V gene: TRBV15
CDR3 protein: ATSGLIDNNQPQH

J gene: TRBJ2-7
V gene: TRBV12-3/TRBV12-4
CDR3 protein: ASSFFAGTGYEQY

J gene: TRBJ2-2
V gene: TRBV28
CDR3 protein: ASTLRGGGNTGELF

J gene: TRBJ2-7
V gene: TRBV20-1
CDR3 protein: SGVASGSPWEQY

J gene: TRBJ2-2
V gene: TRBV6-2/TRBV6-3
CDR3 protein: ASSALRAWDTGELF

J gene: TRBJ2-2
V gene: TRBV11-2
CDR3 protein: ASSLGRLAGTGELF

J gene: TRBJ2-3
V gene: TRBV12-3/TRBV12-4
CDR3 protein: AGSITGTDTQY

J gene: TRBJ1-6
V gene: TRBV30
CDR3 protein: AWSVLVETLH

J gene: TRBJ2-1
V gene: TRBV5-1
CDR3 protein: ASSSDPGLAPSNEQF

J gene: TRBJ1-1
V gene: TRBV20-1
CDR3 protein: SAGAIGTEAF

J gene: TRBJ2-6
V gene: TRBV6-2/TRBV6-3
CDR3 protein: ASSPSGGYSGANVLT

J gene: TRBJ1-1
V gene: TRBV7-3
CDR3 protein: ASSLWGKSEAF

J gene: TRBJ2-3
V gene: TRBV20-1
CDR3 protein: SARPREGVAVTQY

J gene: TRBJ1-1
V gene: TRBV10-3
CDR3 protein: AISEGNTEAF

J gene: TRBJ2-3
V gene: TRBV6-2/TRBV6-3
CDR3 protein: ASSYFGYTQY

J gene: TRBJ2-1
V gene: TRBV6-2/TRBV6-3
CDR3 protein: ASSYSLGLYNEQF

J gene: TRBJ2-2
V gene: TRBV13
CDR3 protein: ASSPRSGELF

J gene: TRBJ2-2
V gene: TRBV11-2
CDR3 protein: ASSLVVPGTGNTGELF

J gene: TRBJ2-1
V gene: TRBV3-1
CDR3 protein: ASSQDSPQREGYNEQF

J gene: TRBJ2-3
V gene: TRBV20-1
CDR3 protein: SAVGDGSTDTQY

J gene: TRBJ2-7
V gene: TRBV15
CDR3 protein: ATSREGLGYEQY

J gene: TRBJ2-7
V gene: TRBV3-1
CDR3 protein: ASSQGGGLYEQY

J gene: TRBJ1-6
V gene: TRBV28
CDR3 protein: ASTYRLGVPPLH

J gene: TRBJ2-7
V gene: TRBV6-1
CDR3 protein: ASNQGGTGRSYEQY

J gene: TRBJ2-4
V gene: TRBV20-1
CDR3 protein: SARPRSIRGIQY

J gene: TRBJ2-7
V gene: TRBV13
CDR3 protein: ASSPGTNPYEQY

J gene: TRBJ2-3
V gene: TRBV19
CDR3 protein: ASTSGEGTDTQY

J gene: TRBJ1-6
V gene: TRBV7-3
CDR3 protein: ASSLRTGYNSPLH

J gene: TRBJ1-6
V gene: TRBV7-9
CDR3 protein: ASSLYRVDNSPLH

J gene: TRBJ2-7
V gene: TRBV2
CDR3 protein: ASSTTKYEQY

J gene: TRBJ1-3
V gene: TRBV20-1
CDR3 protein: SARGAPRVSGNTIY

J gene: TRBJ2-1
V gene: TRBV9
CDR3 protein: ASSVDVLGSYNEQF

J gene: TRBJ2-3
V gene: TRBV7-2
CDR3 protein: ASSSELTQY

J gene: TRBJ1-2
V gene: TRBV14
CDR3 protein: ASSQAPVDGYT

J gene: TRBJ1-2
V gene: TRBV28
CDR3 protein: ASRPATSYGYT

J gene: TRBJ2-5
V gene: TRBV20-1
CDR3 protein: SANPGLAGVEETQY